What follows describes a single T cell receptor (beta chain). Profiling relied on immunoSEQ multiplex PCR, and the TCRdb table lists in-frame clones only, not all of them. The data contain a few hundred thousand clones, roughly 90% of them singletons. These data originate in a study of blood T cell repertoires in COVID-19. Study-wide context: PBMCs, B-cell-depleted T cells, or T cells were the source of the cDNA or gDNA that made up the material.

CDR1 MNHEY and CDR2 SMNVEV come from the germline V gene (reference sequence). Trimming cost V 2 bases and J 6 bases, with 11 bases left between them. The CDR3 sequence is 14 residues long. The genes are TRBV27 and TRBJ2-1; weak D call: TRBD2 (7 bases). This receptor was obtained from a man between 18 and 35 years old with active or convalescent COVID-19. Material for sequencing was peripheral blood. The CDR3 sequence: CASSLSRGGNEQFF. The CDR3 nucleotides are TGTGCCAGCAGTTTAAGTAGGGGGGGCAATGAGCAGTTCTTC.